The 29 T cell receptor beta chains in this list originate from one sample, sequenced in a study of cytomegalovirus exposure and HLA in healthy donors (dated by TCRdb to about 2017). The method behind the library was the immunoSEQ multiplex PCR assay. TCRdb re-hosts the immuneACCESS table, in-frame sequences only. Its copies lack some clones; in the studies checked, an unresolved V gene accounts for under half of them, and the cause for the rest is not known. The sample table holds about 180,000 clones, of which around 85% were seen once. About 15% of the sample goes to the ten largest clones. Source material: PBMCs. The receptors derive from a man younger than 35 in good health and CMV-seropositive.

The chain employs TRBV4-2 and TRBJ1-2; 9 nucleotides align to TRBD1. Germline CDR1 LGHNA, CDR2 YNFKEQ. V gave up 0 bases and J gave up 7 bases; unmatched junction bases: 15. The CDR3 sequence is 18 residues long. The CDR3 region is CASSQDYGADRGVGGYTF. The DNA for the CDR3 is TGTGCCAGCAGCCAAGATTACGGGGCGGACAGGGGCGTGGGTGGCTACACCTTC.

This chain connects TRBV15 to TRBJ2-2; D is perhaps TRBD1 (6 bases). The CDR3 runs to 17 residues. Trimming removed 2 bases from V and 4 bases from J, with 17 bases in between. Per germline, CDR1 LNHNV and CDR2 YYDKDF (reference sequence). The CDR3 region is CATSRTLTGLGTGELFF. The CDR3 coding sequence is TGTGCCACCAGCAGAACCCTTACAGGGTTGGGCACCGGGGAGCTGTTTTTT.

Concerning this clone: The sample carries other DNA sequences with the same CDR3. V usage is TRBV28 and J usage is TRBJ2-1; D is perhaps TRBD2 (6 bases). Germline lookup yields CDR1 MDHEN and CDR2 SYDVKM. The CDR3 has 12 residues. V lost 2 bases and J lost 8, with 7 bases in between. CDR3 residues: CASSLAGHEQFF. CDR3 sequence (DNA): TGTGCCAGCAGTTTAGCGGGGCATGAGCAGTTCTTC.

This rearrangement joins TRBV6-5 to TRBJ2-2, with D possibly matching TRBD2 (6 bases). The germline gives CDR1 MNHEY, CDR2 SVGAGI. CDR3 size: 14 residues. V was pared by 7 bases and J by 5 bases, with 14 bases between. CDR3 loop: CASNPRAGTGELFF. The CDR3 bases are TGTGCCAGCAACCCCAGGGCGGGGACCGGGGAGCTGTTTTTT.

V usage is TRBV7-8 and J usage is TRBJ2-3; TRBD2 aligns across 7 bases. CDR1 and CDR2 (germline): SGHVS, FQNEAQ. The CDR3 is 16 residues long. The trim removed 1 base at V and 4 bases at J, leaving 8 bases unmatched. CDR3 DNA: TGTGCCAGCAGCTTAGAAGCTAGCGGAAGTGCAGATACGCAGTATTTT. Translating gives CASSLEASGSADTQYF.

The chain has TRBV6-1 and TRBJ1-2; 7 bases are shared with TRBD1. With 3 bases clipped from V and 4 bases from J, the junction kept 11 bases outside the gene matches. Germline assignment: CDR1 MNHNS and CDR2 SASEGT. The CDR3 length is 16 residues. DNA of the CDR3: TGTGCCAGCAGTGATCTGGACAGGAAGGGCCCCTATGGCTACACCTTC. The encoded protein is CASSDLDRKGPYGYTF.

The rearrangement links TRBV27 to TRBJ2-7; 10 nucleotides match TRBD1. Trimming cost V 4 bases and J 2 bases; bases outside gene matches: 5. The germline CDR1 and CDR2 sequences are MNHEY and SMNVEV (reference sequence). This CDR3 contains 15 residues. The CDR3 reads CASSSGQGPTYEQYF. CDR3 sequence (DNA): TGTGCCAGCAGTTCGGGACAGGGGCCAACCTACGAGCAGTACTTC.

The chain uses TRBV11-2 and TRBJ1-5, with unresolved D. Germline V gene lookup returns CDR1 SGHAT and CDR2 FQNNGV. Trimming took 4 bases from V and 8 from J, leaving 12 bases between them. CDR3 length: 13 amino acids. CDR3 residues: CASSSRLFEPQHF. The CDR3 bases are TGTGCCAGCAGCTCCAGACTTTTTGAGCCCCAGCATTTT.

The V and J genes are TRBV27 and TRBJ2-7; 11 bases agree with TRBD1. The CDR3 is 14 amino acids. The germline V gene encodes CDR1 MNHEY and CDR2 SMNVEV (reference sequence). Unmatched junction bases numbered 6, after V lost 7 bases and J lost 4 bases. The CDR3 bases are TGTGCCAGCACCCCGGGGACAGGGGGTTACGAGCAGTACTTC. The encoded protein is CASTPGTGGYEQYF.

V is TRBV11-3 and J is TRBJ2-2, with TRBD1 matching over 8 bases. This CDR3 spans 16 amino acids. Germline-derived CDR1 and CDR2 are SGHNT and YENEEA. The V segment lost 1 base and the J segment 6 bases; nucleotides outside the gene matches: 7. CDR3 sequence: CASSLAGQGMAGELFF. The CDR3 bases are TGTGCCAGCAGCTTAGCCGGACAGGGAATGGCCGGGGAGCTGTTTTTT.

Details on this clone: The sample has other DNA sequences that encode this CDR3 too. CDR3 protein: CASSLGLAEYNEQFF. DNA for the CDR3: TGCGCCAGCAGCTTGGGACTAGCGGAATACAATGAGCAGTTCTTC. The chain employs TRBV5-1 and TRBJ2-1; 9 nucleotides align to TRBD2. Trimming at V came to 0 bases and at J to 4 bases, leaving 2 bases not matched to a gene. Germline V lookup: CDR1 SGHRS, CDR2 YFSETQ. The CDR3 sequence is 15 residues long. Based on the CDR3 plus reference TRBV5-1 and TRBJ2-1, the full variable domain is KAGVTQTPRYLIKTRGQQVTLSCSPISGHRSVSWYQQTPGQGLQFLFEYFSETQRNKGNFPGRFSGRQFSNSRSEMNVSTLELGDSALYLCASSLGLAEYNEQFFGPGTRLTVL.

This chain uses TRBV5-4 with TRBJ2-7; unclear D gene. CDR3 size: 13 residues. Germline V gene data show CDR1 as SGHNT and CDR2 as YYREEE (reference sequence). With 0 bases removed from V and 5 bases from J, the gap between germline ends came to 9 bases. CDR3 nucleotides: TGTGCCAGCAGCTTGGGGCGGTCCGACGAGCAGTACTTC. This encodes CASSLGRSDEQYF.

This clone was recorded once. V is TRBV4-2 and J is TRBJ2-1, with D perhaps TRBD2 (6 bases). Germline V gene lookup returns CDR1 LGHNA and CDR2 YNFKEQ. Trimming removed 0 bases from V and 4 bases from J, with 16 bases in between. This CDR3 comprises 17 residues. CDR3 sequence reads: CASSQEGRGNVYNEQFF. CDR3 in DNA: TGTGCCAGCAGCCAAGAGGGGCGGGGTAACGTGTACAATGAGCAGTTCTTC.

This sequence joins TRBV5-1 and TRBJ2-1, with D perhaps TRBD2 (6 bases). V was trimmed by 0 bases and J by 10 bases, leaving 14 bases between them. The CDR3 runs to 14 residues. Germline assignment: CDR1 SGHRS and CDR2 YFSETQ. The CDR3 spells CASSLELAVAEQFF. For the CDR3, the DNA is TGCGCCAGCAGCTTGGAACTAGCTGTAGCCGAGCAGTTCTTC. The full variable domain, rest sourced from reference TRBV5-1 and TRBJ2-1, is KAGVTQTPRYLIKTRGQQVTLSCSPISGHRSVSWYQQTPGQGLQFLFEYFSETQRNKGNFPGRFSGRQFSNSRSEMNVSTLELGDSALYLCASSLELAVAEQFFGPGTRLTVL.

The CDR3 bases are TGTGCCAGCACCGGGAGGGCCGGGGGCGCTGAAGCTTTCTTT. This encodes CASTGRAGGAEAFF. This rearrangement joins TRBV2 to TRBJ1-1, with TRBD1 as a possible D gene (6 bases). Germline CDR1 SNHLY, CDR2 FYNNEI. The CDR3 is 14 amino acids. V lost 7 bases and J lost 6, with 18 bases in between.

The V call is TRBV5-1, the J call TRBJ2-3; the match to TRBD2 covers 9 bases. This CDR3 is built from 15 residues. The germline CDR1 and CDR2 sequences are SGHRS and YFSETQ. Trimming at V came to 2 bases and at J to 2 bases, leaving 3 bases not matched to a gene. In DNA, the CDR3 is TGCGCCAGCAGCTTCCAGCGGGGGGACACAGATACGCAGTATTTT. This encodes CASSFQRGDTDTQYF.

The sample holds one count of this clone. In DNA, the CDR3 is TGTGCCAGCAGCTACACCGGACTAGCGGACACCGGGGAGCTGTTTTTT. Protein sequence: CASSYTGLADTGELFF. The chain is built from TRBV27 and TRBJ2-2, with TRBD2 matching over 10 bases. The trim removed 6 bases at V and 3 bases at J, leaving 7 bases unmatched. The CDR3 runs 16 residues. Per the germline V gene, CDR1 is MNHEY and CDR2 is SMNVEV (reference sequence).

This sequence joins TRBV28 and TRBJ1-2, with 7 bases aligning to TRBD1. The V segment lost 4 bases and the J segment 3 bases; nucleotides outside the gene matches: 11. There are 16 residues in the CDR3. The germline V gene has CDR1 MDHEN and CDR2 SYDVKM. The CDR3 sequence is CASSSPLRQGDYGYTF. Here the CDR3 DNA reads TGTGCCAGCAGTTCCCCGCTACGACAGGGTGACTATGGCTACACCTTC.

This clone has only one observation. The chain uses TRBV19 and TRBJ2-7; 7 nucleotides match TRBD2. The CDR3 is made up of 14 amino acids. V shed 5 bases, J shed 5 bases, and the junction held 9 bases outside the gene matches. CDR1 and CDR2 from the germline V gene are LNHDA and SQIVND (reference sequence). CDR3 in DNA: TGTGCCAGTAGTCCCCGCCGGGAGGTGAACGAGCAGTACTTC. This translates into CASSPRREVNEQYF. The variable domain in full, completed from reference TRBV19 and TRBJ2-7, reads DGGITQSPKYLFRKEGQNVTLSCEQNLNHDAMYWYRQDPGQGLRLIYYSQIVNDFQKGDIAEGYSVSREKKESFPLTVTSAQKNPTAFYLCASSPRREVNEQYFGPGTRLTVT.

The chain joins TRBV30 to TRBJ1-2; unclear D gene. V was cut by 7 bases and J by 3 bases, with 6 bases left in between. CDR3 length equals 10 residues. The germline CDR1 and CDR2 sequences are GTSNPN and SVGIG (reference sequence). The CDR3 protein is CASFYYGYTF. CDR3 bases: TGTGCCTCCTTCTACTATGGCTACACCTTC.

The chain carries TRBV30 and TRBJ2-7; D possibly corresponds to TRBD1 (5 bases). The germline CDR1 and CDR2 sequences are GTSNPN and SVGIG (reference sequence). The V end lost 5 bases, the J end lost 1 base, and 6 bases lay between the germline ends. This CDR3 has 11 residues. The CDR3 nucleotides are TGTGCCTGGGGACATTCCTACGAGCAGTACTTC. This sequence encodes CAWGHSYEQYF.

In this sample, this clone turned up once. The V gene is TRBV5-5, the J gene TRBJ1-5; 7 bases agree with TRBD1. V lost 4 bases to trimming and J lost 4 bases; unmatched junction nucleotides: 11. The CDR3 has 16 residues. Germline CDR1 is SGHKS and CDR2 is YYEKEE (reference sequence). CDR3 sequence: CASSLTPGQLNQPQHF. CDR3 in DNA: TGTGCCAGCAGCCTCACTCCGGGACAGTTGAATCAGCCCCAGCATTTT.

V is TRBV9 and J is TRBJ2-3, with TRBD1 matching over 10 bases. The CDR3 contains 16 residues. Trimming removed 0 bases from V and 5 bases from J; junction bases left unmatched: 6. Germline V lookup: CDR1 SGDLS, CDR2 YYNGEE. Here the CDR3 reads CASSVEGQGPGDTQYF. The DNA for the CDR3 is TGTGCCAGCAGCGTAGAGGGACAGGGGCCTGGAGATACGCAGTATTTT. The full variable domain, rest sourced from reference TRBV9 and TRBJ2-3, is DSGVTQTPKHLITATGQRVTLRCSPRSGDLSVYWYQQSLDQGLQFLIQYYNGEERAKGNILERFSAQQFPDLHSELNLSSLELGDSALYFCASSVEGQGPGDTQYFGPGTRLTVL.

Here the CDR3 reads CATQSSAGLQGGTNEKLFF. The CDR3 bases are TGTGCCACCCAATCGTCGGCGGGACTTCAAGGTGGCACTAATGAAAAACTGTTTTTT. The J gene is TRBJ1-4, the V gene TRBV28; perhaps TRBD1 as D (5 bases). The CDR3 is 19 amino acids. CDR1 is MDHEN and CDR2 is SYDVKM in the germline V gene. V lost 10 bases and J 2 bases, leaving 29 bases between the germline ends.

This sequence joins TRBV9 and TRBJ2-3; 15 bases fit TRBD2. Germline CDR1 and CDR2: SGDLS and YYNGEE. After removal of 0 bases from V and 0 bases from J, the junction contained 2 bases not matched to a gene. The CDR3 totals 18 residues. The CDR3 loop reads CASSVGGTSGGSTDTQYF. DNA for the CDR3: TGTGCCAGCAGCGTAGGTGGGACTAGCGGGGGGAGCACAGATACGCAGTATTTT.

This rearrangement joins TRBV28 to TRBJ2-7; 9 positions agree with TRBD2. With 5 bases clipped from V and 2 bases from J, the junction kept 10 bases outside the gene matches. Germline V gene sequence: CDR1 MDHEN, CDR2 SYDVKM. This CDR3 is 16 amino acids long. The CDR3 nucleotides are TGTGCCAGCAGTAGAATAGGCGGGAGGGCCCCCTACGAGCAGTACTTC. Translating it yields CASSRIGGRAPYEQYF.

V gene TRBV9 combines with J gene TRBJ2-6; the match to TRBD1 covers 7 bases. After removal of 2 bases from V and 2 bases from J, the junction contained 4 bases not matched to a gene. The CDR3 length is 16 residues. Germline assignment: CDR1 SGDLS and CDR2 YYNGEE. In DNA, the CDR3 is TGTGCCAGCAGCGTTACCACAGGGGCTGGGGCCAACGTCCTGACTTTC. Translating it yields CASSVTTGAGANVLTF.

This clone appeared once. The V and J genes are TRBV19 and TRBJ1-1; 11 bases match TRBD1. Germline values: CDR1 LNHDA, CDR2 SQIVND (reference sequence). This CDR3 is built from 14 residues. Losses at the gene ends were 5 bases for V and 4 bases for J; bases not matched to a gene: 3. CDR3 coding DNA: TGTGCCAGTAGTGGGACAGGGGGAAGCACTGAAGCTTTCTTT. Translating it yields CASSGTGGSTEAFF.

The CDR3 protein is CASSYEPGAVNEQFF. The CDR3 DNA sequence: TGTGCCAGCAGTTATGAGCCTGGGGCCGTCAATGAGCAGTTCTTC. J is TRBJ2-1 and V is TRBV27; maybe TRBD1 (5 bases). Trimming pared 4 bases from V and 6 bases from J, leaving 16 bases between. The CDR3 has 15 residues. CDR1 and CDR2 from the germline V gene are MNHEY and SMNVEV (reference sequence).